The 22 T cell receptor beta chains below all came from one sample that was sequenced in a study of tissue T cells after allogeneic stem cell transplantation. Measured with immunoSEQ multiplex PCR; TCRdb has only the in-frame clones, and not every one. This sample has more than 7,000 clones, with approximately 46% found just once. The time point here: mouse harvest day 7 after allogeneic transplant. Mouse grafts combined 10^7 T-cell-depleted bone marrow cells with 10^6 splenic CD5+ T cells. Sequencing was done on a sample of gut tissue. The receptor source for this set is a female BALB/c mouse given C57BL/6 T cells with graft-versus-host disease after an allogeneic hematopoietic cell transplant.

For this clone: Gene and germline names: mouse. The read comes to an end 1 residue before the CDR3 does, leaving the germline J gene to fill in the end. The V and J genes are TRBV2 and TRBJ2-1, with D perhaps TRBD2 (7 bases). The CDR3 has 15 residues. The V gene's germline CDR1 is LGHNA and CDR2 YSYQKL. With 0 bases removed from V and 3 bases from J, the gap between germline ends came to 9 bases. The CDR3 DNA, read in part, is TGTGCCAGCAGCCAAGATTGGGGGGCCTATGCTGAGCAGTTC. The encoded protein is CASSQDWGAYAEQF. The full-length CDR3 reads as CASSQDWGAYAEQFF.

Comment on this clone: Mouse gene names and germline throughout. The read is 1 residue too short to cover the CDR3 end, so that end is filled in from the germline J gene. V usage is TRBV29 and J usage is TRBJ2-4, with 7 bases that match TRBD2. V lost 1 base to trimming and J lost 5 bases; unmatched junction nucleotides: 3. The CDR3 length is 14 residues. CDR1 and CDR2 (germline): MSHET, SYDVDS. The sequenced CDR3 bases are TGTGCTAGCAGTTTATTGGACTGGAGAAACACCTTGTAC. This sequence encodes CASSLLDWRNTLY. The full CDR3 sequence reads CASSLLDWRNTLYF.

Regarding this clone: The gene symbols are mouse symbols. From the germline J gene comes the end of the CDR3, since the read stops 1 residue before it. The rearrangement uses TRBV3 and TRBJ2-3; TRBD2 is a possible D gene (5 bases). The CDR3 loop spans 14 amino acids. The V end was cut by 2 bases, the J end by 0 bases, with 6 bases between. Germline loops: CDR1 SNHLY, CDR2 FYNGKV (reference sequence). CDR3: CASSLLGSAETLYF. Incomplete CDR3 DNA: TGTGCCAGCAGCTTACTGGGTAGTGCAGAAACGCTGTAT.

This clone was observed a handful of times. Mouse gene names and germline throughout. The sequenced fragment ends 1 residue before the CDR3 boundary, so the rest is inferred from the germline J gene. This chain joins TRBV29 and TRBJ2-4; D unclear. Trimming took off 4 bases at V and 7 bases at J, with 9 bases between the two ends. Per germline, CDR1 MSHET and CDR2 SYDVDS. This CDR3 has 12 residues. The part of the CDR3 DNA that was read is TGTGCTAGCAGTTCCGGTCTAGACACCTTGTAC. Amino acid sequence: CASSSGLDTLY. The CDR3, in full, reads CASSSGLDTLYF.

This clone was detected a few times. Genes and germline come from the mouse. From the germline J gene comes the end of the CDR3, since the read stops 1 residue before it. This chain uses TRBV15 with TRBJ1-1, with TRBD1 matching 10 bases. Unmatched junction bases numbered 4, after V lost 3 bases and J lost 3 bases. The CDR3 extends over 15 amino acids. In germline, CDR1 is SGHND, CDR2 FRSKSL. The CDR3: CASSLGTGADTEVFF. Partial CDR3 DNA: TGTGCCAGCAGTTTGGGGACAGGGGCGGACACAGAAGTCTTC.

This clone was found a few times. The gene symbols are mouse symbols. The read stops 1 residue short of the end of the CDR3; the missing end is completed from the germline J gene. The rearrangement links TRBV15 to TRBJ2-7; D is ambiguous. Deletions cut 1 base from V and 4 bases from J, with 5 bases between. The CDR3 is 12 amino acids. Per germline, CDR1 SGHND and CDR2 FRSKSL. The covered CDR3 bases are TGTGCCAGCAGTTTAGAAGGGTATGAACAGTAC. It codes for CASSLEGYEQY. The whole CDR3 is CASSLEGYEQYF.

In its sample, this clone was seen a few times. Genes here carry mouse names. The CDR3 extends 1 residue past the end of the read, so its final part is completed from the germline J gene. This chain joins TRBV26 and TRBJ1-3; 9 bases are shared with TRBD1. J gave up 0 bases and V 6 bases, and 6 bases lay outside the gene matches. The V gene's germline CDR1 is KGHPV and CDR2 FQNQEV (reference sequence). This CDR3 region has 16 residues. CDR3 DNA, as far as it was read: TGTGCCAGCAGCCCCGGGACAGGGCTTTCTGGAAATACGCTCTAT. Its translation: CASSPGTGLSGNTLY. The entire CDR3 reads CASSPGTGLSGNTLYF.

This clone was picked up a small number of times. Gene names denote mouse genes. The read is 1 residue too short to cover the CDR3 end, so that end is filled in from the germline J gene. V is TRBV26 and J is TRBJ1-4, with D unresolved. This CDR3 has 13 residues. Germline V gene data show CDR1 as KGHPV and CDR2 as FQNQEV (reference sequence). Deletions cut 3 bases from V and 3 bases from J, with 5 bases between. CDR3 in amino acids: CASSLTTNERLFF. The CDR3 bases that were read are TGTGCCAGCAGTCTCACAACCAACGAAAGATTATTT.

This clone was counted only a few times. Genes and germline come from the mouse. The read halts 1 residue ahead of the CDR3 end, with the missing end drawn from the germline J gene. The chain uses TRBV5 and TRBJ2-5; 7 positions match TRBD2. Per germline, CDR1 LGHNA and CDR2 YNLKQL (reference sequence). The CDR3 extends over 15 amino acids. Trimming at V came to 0 bases and at J to 2 bases, leaving 2 bases not matched to a gene. CDR3 sequence: CASSQEGGGQDTQYF. The CDR3 bases that were read are TGTGCCAGCAGCCAAGAGGGGGGGGGCCAAGACACCCAGTAC.

This clone was seen only a few times. Genes and germline come from the mouse. Read data end 1 residue before the CDR3 end; the end is taken from the germline J gene. The chain couples TRBV13-2 to TRBJ1-4; D ambiguous. Trimming cost V 0 bases and J 4 bases, with 4 bases left between them. Germline V gene sequence: CDR1 NNHNN, CDR2 SYGAGS (reference sequence). CDR3 length: 13 amino acids. CDR3: CASGDAGNERLFF. CDR3 DNA (partial): TGTGCCAGCGGTGATGCTGGCAACGAAAGATTATTT.

A note on this clone: Gene names follow the mouse nomenclature. Sequencing ends 1 residue short of the CDR3 end; the germline J gene provides the rest. The chain uses TRBV12-1 and TRBJ2-1; possibly TRBD1 or TRBD2 for D (5 bases each). Trimming took off 4 bases at V and 1 base at J, with 7 bases between the two ends. From germline, CDR1 is SGHSN and CDR2 HYEKVE. This CDR3 comprises 13 residues. CDR3: CASSRDNYAEQFF. The sequenced part of the CDR3 DNA is TGTGCCAGCTCCCGGGACAACTATGCTGAGCAGTTC.

This clone is deemed medium-sized. Mouse germline and gene names are used. With the read ending 1 residue before the CDR3 end, the germline J gene is used to fill in that end. The V gene is TRBV3, the J gene TRBJ2-1; D may match TRBD1 or TRBD2 (5 bases each). Germline CDR1 reads SNHLY; CDR2 reads FYNGKV (reference sequence). This CDR3 contains 14 residues. V lost 0 bases to trimming and J lost 2 bases, with 5 bases between them. The CDR3 protein is CASSLAGDYAEQFF. The CDR3 bases that were read are TGTGCCAGCAGCTTAGCGGGGGACTATGCTGAGCAGTTC.

On this clone: Gene names follow the mouse nomenclature. The read comes to an end 1 residue before the CDR3 does, leaving the germline J gene to fill in the end. The chain employs TRBV26 and TRBJ1-1, with 8 bases fitting TRBD1. CDR1 is KGHPV, CDR2 FQNQEV, per germline (reference sequence). This CDR3 has 13 amino acids. V was clipped by 5 bases and J by 3 bases; unmatched bases: 2. The covered CDR3 bases are TGTGCCAGCAGTAAGACAGGGGACACAGAAGTCTTC. Its translation is CASSKTGDTEVF. The whole CDR3 sequence reads CASSKTGDTEVFF.

Note on this clone: Gene and germline names: mouse. The read ends 1 residue before the CDR3 terminus; that terminus is restored from the germline J gene. The chain uses TRBV26 and TRBJ1-4; D call uncertain. This CDR3 region has 14 residues. In germline, CDR1 is KGHPV, CDR2 FQNQEV (reference sequence). Trimming took 3 bases from V and 0 from J, leaving 5 bases between them. The part of the CDR3 DNA that was read is TGTGCCAGCAGTCTACAGATTTCCAACGAAAGATTATTT. It encodes CASSLQISNERLF. The full-length CDR3 reads as CASSLQISNERLFF.

This clone is medium-sized in the sample. The germline and genes are mouse ones. The read finishes 1 residue shy of the CDR3 end, and the germline J gene is used to complete it. V usage is TRBV13-3 and J usage is TRBJ2-4, with D possibly TRBD1 on 6 matching bases. The germline CDR1 and CDR2 sequences are NNHDY and SYVADS. V was pared by 5 bases and J by 1 base, with 14 bases between. This CDR3 spans 15 amino acids. CDR3 DNA (partial): TGTGCCAGCAGGTCCAGGGGAAGGGGTCAAAACACCTTGTAC. This translates into CASRSRGRGQNTLY. The complete CDR3 protein is CASRSRGRGQNTLYF.

Comments on this clone: Mouse gene names and germline throughout. The DNA ends 1 residue before the CDR3 does, and the rest of the CDR3 is filled in from the germline J gene. This chain joins TRBV15 and TRBJ2-2; D is ambiguous. CDR1 and CDR2 (germline): SGHND, FRSKSL. This CDR3 has 15 residues. The ends were cut back, 2 bases at V and 0 bases at J, with 7 bases in the middle. The CDR3 sequence is CASSLTTTNTGQLYF. The sequenced CDR3 bases are TGTGCCAGCAGTTTAACGACAACAAACACCGGGCAGCTCTAC.

For this clone: Gene names and germline refer to mouse. The read terminates 1 residue before the CDR3 end, so the remaining end is supplied by the germline J gene. V gene TRBV20 combines with J gene TRBJ2-4; no reliable D call. Trimming stripped 5 bases from V and 0 bases from J, with 6 bases between. The CDR3 runs to 12 residues. Germline V gene lookup returns CDR1 GFQATS and CDR2 STVNSAI. Partial CDR3 DNA: TGTGGTGCTGGAGGGAGTCAAAACACCTTGTAC. Its translation is CGAGGSQNTLY. The entire CDR3 sequence reads CGAGGSQNTLYF.

About this clone itself: Gene and germline names: mouse. The CDR3 protein is CASSPRGSGNTLYF. Incomplete CDR3 DNA: TGTGCCAGCAGCCCCAGGGGATCTGGAAATACGCTCTAT. The chain recombines TRBV3 with TRBJ1-3, with TRBD1 as a possible D gene (6 bases). The read ends 1 residue early relative to the CDR3; the germline J gene fills the gap. The length of the CDR3 is 14 residues. Germline CDR1 reads SNHLY; CDR2 reads FYNGKV (reference sequence). Deletions cut 5 bases from V and 1 base from J, with 9 bases between.

About this clone itself: The genes are named according to mouse. Read sequence stops 1 residue before the CDR3 end, and the germline J gene provides the missing end. The chain carries TRBV26 and TRBJ2-4; D call uncertain. This CDR3 is 12 amino acids long. V was pared by 5 bases and J by 0 bases, with 3 bases between. Germline CDR1 KGHPV, CDR2 FQNQEV (reference sequence). Incomplete CDR3 DNA: TGTGCCAGCAGTACTAGTCAAAACACCTTGTAC. This translates into CASSTSQNTLY. The entire CDR3 is CASSTSQNTLYF.

As concerns this clone: The gene names here belong to mouse. The read ends 1 residue early relative to the CDR3; the germline J gene fills the gap. The chain uses TRBV26 and TRBJ1-1; unclear D gene. This CDR3 is built from 12 residues. Germline V gene lookup returns CDR1 KGHPV and CDR2 FQNQEV (reference sequence). Between the trimmed V and J ends, which lost 0 bases and 9 bases, there was a span of 8 bases. The CDR3 sequence is CASSLSKGKVFF. The DNA read from the CDR3 is TGTGCCAGCAGTCTGTCGAAAGGGAAAGTCTTC.

Of note for this clone: Here the gene names and germline are mouse. The read ends 1 residue early relative to the CDR3; the germline J gene fills the gap. The V call is TRBV3, the J call TRBJ1-1, with TRBD1 identical over 7 bases. V was pared by 4 bases and J by 4 bases, with 6 bases of the junction left unmatched. CDR3 size: 14 residues. CDR1 is SNHLY and CDR2 is FYNGKV in the germline V gene (reference sequence). The covered CDR3 bases are TGTGCCAGCAGCTCCGACAGGGTGGGCACAGAAGTCTTC. It is translated as CASSSDRVGTEVF. The full CDR3 protein is CASSSDRVGTEVFF. Full variable domain (remainder filled in from reference TRBV3 and TRBJ1-1): GPKVLQIPSHQIIDMGQMVTLNCDPVSNHLYFYWYKQILGQQMEFLVNFYNGKVMEKSKLFKDQFSVERPDGSYFTLKIQPTALEDSAVYFCASSSDRVGTEVFFGKGTRLTVV.

As for this clone: The genes and germline here are from mouse. The DNA ends 1 residue before the CDR3 does, and the rest of the CDR3 is filled in from the germline J gene. The V call is TRBV15, the J call TRBJ1-5, with 10 nucleotides matching TRBD1. Unmatched junction bases numbered 7, after V lost 5 bases and J lost 9 bases. Germline V gene data show CDR1 as SGHND and CDR2 as FRSKSL. The CDR3 runs 14 residues. CDR3 in amino acids: CASSAGTGERAPLF. CDR3 DNA, as far as it was read: TGTGCCAGCAGTGCCGGGACAGGGGAGAGGGCTCCGCTT.